The 2 T cell receptor beta chains in this list originate from one sample, sequenced in a study of blood T cells in healthy people across ages. A second about 6 to 11 cycle PCR used barcoded and J-beta primers. TCRdb analysed the 5' RACE reads with MiXCR anew, one entry per CDR3 protein. The sample holds 700,000 to 1,000,000 distinct CDR3 sequences; 40% to 50% are singletons and the top ten take around 21%. Sequences were obtained from blood. The receptors stem from a man aged 60 to 75 in good health.

This clonotype was counted between two and nine times. The rearrangement uses TRBV28 and TRBJ2-3; 7 bases are shared with TRBD1. Trimming cost V 6 bases and J 3 bases; bases outside gene matches: 6. CDR3 length: 14 residues. CDR1 is MDHEN and CDR2 is SYDVKM in the germline V gene. As DNA, the CDR3 is TGTGCCAGCAGGGCCGGGACAGCTACAGATACGCAGTATTTT. The encoded protein is CASRAGTATDTQYF.

There are a few counts of this clonotype. This chain links TRBV4-3 with TRBJ1-2; D call uncertain. The length of the CDR3 is 15 residues. CDR1 and CDR2 from the germline V gene are LGHNA and YSLEER. Trimming pared 2 bases from V and 1 base from J, leaving 11 bases between. The CDR3 nucleotides read TGCGCCAGCAGCCAAACGGAGCTAGTTAACTATGGCTACACCTTC. Protein sequence: CASSQTELVNYGYTF.